This record looks at one T cell receptor beta chain sequence and its context. Its target is unknown. Germline V CDR1 and CDR2: SGDLS, YYNGEE. The CDR3 consists of 15 residues. Germline trimming cut 1 base from V and 0 bases from J; bases unmatched to any gene: 2. This sample was taken from a study of shared clonotypes between healthy human individuals. Study-wide findings and caveats: When compared with the clonotypes that were shared by all four sorted-subset donors, the non-shared clonotypes turned out to have lower generation probabilities.

Libraries were prepared by immunoSEQ multiplex PCR; TCRdb keeps only in-frame clonotypes and omits some of them. The sample holds about 1.1 million clones, about 84% seen once. The specimen was memory CD4+ T cells from PBMCs. This sample's subset: CD45RA-negative fraction. The V and J genes are TRBV9 and TRBJ1-1; 8 bases map to TRBD1. The receptor was derived from a man aged 18-30 years in good health. Some clones in this sample may be carry-over from other donors' samples. CDR3 protein: CASSVQGAMNTEAFF. The CDR3 coding sequence is TGTGCCAGCAGCGTACAGGGGGCTATGAACACTGAAGCTTTCTTT. Drawing the rest from reference TRBV9 and TRBJ1-1, the complete variable domain is DSGVTQTPKHLITATGQRVTLRCSPRSGDLSVYWYQQSLDQGLQFLIQYYNGEERAKGNILERFSAQQFPDLHSELNLSSLELGDSALYFCASSVQGAMNTEAFFGQGTRLTVV.